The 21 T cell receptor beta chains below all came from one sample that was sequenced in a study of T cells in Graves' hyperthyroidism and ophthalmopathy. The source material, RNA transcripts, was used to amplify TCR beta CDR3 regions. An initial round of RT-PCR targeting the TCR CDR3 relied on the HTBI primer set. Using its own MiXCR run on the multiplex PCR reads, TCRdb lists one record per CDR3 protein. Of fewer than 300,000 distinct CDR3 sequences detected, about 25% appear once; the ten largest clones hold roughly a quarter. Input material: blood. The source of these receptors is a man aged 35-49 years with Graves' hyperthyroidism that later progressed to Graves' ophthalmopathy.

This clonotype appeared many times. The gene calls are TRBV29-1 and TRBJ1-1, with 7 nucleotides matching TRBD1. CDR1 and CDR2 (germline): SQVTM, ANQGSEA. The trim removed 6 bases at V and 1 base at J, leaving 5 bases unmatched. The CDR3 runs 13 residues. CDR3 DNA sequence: TGCAGCGTACGGGACAGCCGGAACACTGAAGCTTTCTTT. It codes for CSVRDSRNTEAFF. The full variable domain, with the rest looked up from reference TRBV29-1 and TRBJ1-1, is SAVISQKPSRDICQRGTSLTIQCQVDSQVTMMFWYRQQPGQSLTLIATANQGSEATYESGFVIDKFPISRPNLTFSTLTVSNMSPEDSSIYLCSVRDSRNTEAFFGQGTRLTVV.

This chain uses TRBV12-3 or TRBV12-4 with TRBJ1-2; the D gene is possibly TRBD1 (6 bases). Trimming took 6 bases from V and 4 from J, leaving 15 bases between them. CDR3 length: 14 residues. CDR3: CASSQGLVGYGYTF. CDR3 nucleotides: TGTGCCAGCAGCCAGGGGCTCGTGGGCTATGGCTACACCTTC.

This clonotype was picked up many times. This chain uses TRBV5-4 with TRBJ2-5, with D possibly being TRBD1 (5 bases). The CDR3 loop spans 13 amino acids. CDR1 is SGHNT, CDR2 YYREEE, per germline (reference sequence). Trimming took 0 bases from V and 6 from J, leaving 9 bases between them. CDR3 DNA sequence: TGTGCCAGCAGCTTGGCCAGGGATCAGACCCAGTACTTC. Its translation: CASSLARDQTQYF.

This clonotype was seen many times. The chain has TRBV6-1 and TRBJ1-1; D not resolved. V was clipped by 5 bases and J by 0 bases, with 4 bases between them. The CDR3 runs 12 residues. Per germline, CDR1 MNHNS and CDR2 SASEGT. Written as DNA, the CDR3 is TGTGCCAGCAGTCAAATGAACACTGAAGCTTTCTTT. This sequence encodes CASSQMNTEAFF.

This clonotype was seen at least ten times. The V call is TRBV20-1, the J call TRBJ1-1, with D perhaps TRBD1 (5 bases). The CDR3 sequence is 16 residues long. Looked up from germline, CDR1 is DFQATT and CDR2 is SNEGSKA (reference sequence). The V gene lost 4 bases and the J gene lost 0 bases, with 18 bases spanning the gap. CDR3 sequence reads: CSATSTLRGLNTEAFF. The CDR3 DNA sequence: TGCAGTGCTACTTCGACTCTTAGGGGCCTGAACACTGAAGCTTTCTTT.

Here the CDR3 DNA reads TGCAGCGTTGAAGCCCAGGGGGAGACCCAGTACTTC. This sequence encodes CSVEAQGETQYF. The J gene is TRBJ2-5, the V gene TRBV29-1, with TRBD1 as a possible D gene (6 bases). CDR1 and CDR2 (germline): SQVTM, ANQGSEA. This CDR3 comprises 12 residues. The germline V and J ends were trimmed by 1 base and 5 bases, with 8 bases remaining between them.

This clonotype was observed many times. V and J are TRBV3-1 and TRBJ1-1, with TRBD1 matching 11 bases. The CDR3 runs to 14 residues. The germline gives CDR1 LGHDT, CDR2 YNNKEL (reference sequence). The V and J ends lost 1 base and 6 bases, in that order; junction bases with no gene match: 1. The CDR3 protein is CASSQGTGGPEAFF. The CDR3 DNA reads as TGTGCCAGCAGCCAAGGGACAGGGGGCCCTGAAGCTTTCTTT.

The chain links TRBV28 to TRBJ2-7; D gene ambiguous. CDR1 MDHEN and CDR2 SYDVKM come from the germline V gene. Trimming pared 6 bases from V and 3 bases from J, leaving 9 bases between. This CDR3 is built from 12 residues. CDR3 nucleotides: TGTGCCAGCAGCTCACGAGTCTACGAGCAGTACTTC. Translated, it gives CASSSRVYEQYF.

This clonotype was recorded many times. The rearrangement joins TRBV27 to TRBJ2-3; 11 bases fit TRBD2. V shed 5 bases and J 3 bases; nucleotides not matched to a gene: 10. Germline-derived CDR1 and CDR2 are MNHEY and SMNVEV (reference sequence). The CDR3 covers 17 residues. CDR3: CASSHALTSGITDTQYF. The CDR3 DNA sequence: TGTGCCAGCAGTCATGCGTTGACTAGCGGGATAACAGATACGCAGTATTTT.

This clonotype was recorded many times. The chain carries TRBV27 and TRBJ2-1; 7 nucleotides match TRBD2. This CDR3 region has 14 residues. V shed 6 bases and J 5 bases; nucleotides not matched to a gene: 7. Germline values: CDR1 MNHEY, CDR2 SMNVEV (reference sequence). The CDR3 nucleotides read TGTGCCAGCAGCTGGGGCGGGAGAAACAATGAGCAGTTCTTC. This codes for CASSWGGRNNEQFF.

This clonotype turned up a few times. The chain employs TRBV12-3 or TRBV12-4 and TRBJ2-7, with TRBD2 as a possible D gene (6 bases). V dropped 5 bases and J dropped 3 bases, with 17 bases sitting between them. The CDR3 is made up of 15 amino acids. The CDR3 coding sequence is TGTGCCAGCAGTCCTGCCGGGAGTAATTACTACGAGCAGTACTTC. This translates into CASSPAGSNYYEQYF.

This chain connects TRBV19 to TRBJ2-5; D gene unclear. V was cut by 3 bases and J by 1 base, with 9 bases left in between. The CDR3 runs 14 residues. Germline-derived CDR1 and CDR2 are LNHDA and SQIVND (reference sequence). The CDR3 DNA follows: TGTGCCAGTAGTATCCGTAATCGCCAAGAGACCCAGTACTTC. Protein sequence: CASSIRNRQETQYF.

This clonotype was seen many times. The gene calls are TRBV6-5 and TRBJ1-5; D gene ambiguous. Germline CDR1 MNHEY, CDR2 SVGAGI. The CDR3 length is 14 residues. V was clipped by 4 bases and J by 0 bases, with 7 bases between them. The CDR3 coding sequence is TGTGCCAGCAGTTTTCGGTATAGCAATCAGCCCCAGCATTTT. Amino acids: CASSFRYSNQPQHF.

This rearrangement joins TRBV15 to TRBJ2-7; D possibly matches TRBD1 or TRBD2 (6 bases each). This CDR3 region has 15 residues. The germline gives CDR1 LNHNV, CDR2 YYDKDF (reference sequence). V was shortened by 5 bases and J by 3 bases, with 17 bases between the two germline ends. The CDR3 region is CATSEGSGAGYEQYF. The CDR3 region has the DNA TGTGCCACCAGCGAGGGTTCGGGGGCAGGCTACGAGCAGTACTTC.

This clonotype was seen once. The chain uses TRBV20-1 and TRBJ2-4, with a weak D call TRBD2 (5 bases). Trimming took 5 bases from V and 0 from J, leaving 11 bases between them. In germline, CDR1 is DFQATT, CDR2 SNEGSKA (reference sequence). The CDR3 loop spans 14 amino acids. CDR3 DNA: TGCAGTGCTCAGGCCGGGGTAGCCAAAAACATTCAGTACTTC. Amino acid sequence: CSAQAGVAKNIQYF.

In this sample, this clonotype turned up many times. For the CDR3, the DNA is TGTGCCTCGGCACAGGGGGTATACAATGAGCAGTTCTTC. Translating it yields CASAQGVYNEQFF. The genes are TRBV18 and TRBJ2-1; 8 bases are a match to TRBD1. Per the germline V gene, CDR1 is KGHSH and CDR2 is LQKENI. Trimming removed 11 bases from V and 4 bases from J; junction bases left unmatched: 7. This CDR3 has 13 amino acids.

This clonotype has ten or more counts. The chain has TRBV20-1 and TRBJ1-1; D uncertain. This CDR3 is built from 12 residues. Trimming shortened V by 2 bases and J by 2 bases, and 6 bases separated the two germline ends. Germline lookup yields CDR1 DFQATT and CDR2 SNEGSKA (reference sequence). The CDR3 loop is CSARLVNTEAFF. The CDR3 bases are TGCAGTGCTAGATTGGTTAACACTGAAGCTTTCTTT.

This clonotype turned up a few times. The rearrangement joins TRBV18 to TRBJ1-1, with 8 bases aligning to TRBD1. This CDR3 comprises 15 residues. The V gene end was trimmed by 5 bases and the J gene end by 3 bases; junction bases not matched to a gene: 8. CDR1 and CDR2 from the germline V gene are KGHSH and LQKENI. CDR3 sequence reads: CASSDLRGQYTEAFF. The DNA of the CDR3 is TGTGCCAGCTCAGACCTCAGGGGGCAATACACTGAAGCTTTCTTT.

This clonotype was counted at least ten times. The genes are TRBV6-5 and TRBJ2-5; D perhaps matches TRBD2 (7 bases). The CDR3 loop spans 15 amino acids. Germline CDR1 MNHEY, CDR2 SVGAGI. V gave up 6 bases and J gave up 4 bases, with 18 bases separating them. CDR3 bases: TGTGCCAGCAGGCGGGGGTGGGGGGCGAGAGAGACCCAGTACTTC. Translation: CASRRGWGARETQYF.

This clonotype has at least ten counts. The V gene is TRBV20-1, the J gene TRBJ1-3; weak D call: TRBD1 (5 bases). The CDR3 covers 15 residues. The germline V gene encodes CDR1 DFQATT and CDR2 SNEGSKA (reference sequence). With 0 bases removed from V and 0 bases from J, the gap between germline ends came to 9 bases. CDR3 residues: CSARDGRDSGNTIYF. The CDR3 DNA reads TGCAGTGCTAGAGATGGCAGGGACTCTGGAAACACCATATATTTT.

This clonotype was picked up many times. The CDR3 bases are TGCGCCAGCAGCTCAGGACAGGGGGTTTTGTACGAGCAGTACTTC. Its translation: CASSSGQGVLYEQYF. V usage is TRBV5-1 and J usage is TRBJ2-7; 10 bases match TRBD1. V dropped 3 bases and J dropped 4; count of bases not matched to a gene: 7. There are 15 residues in the CDR3. CDR1 is SGHRS and CDR2 is YFSETQ in the germline V gene. The full variable domain, with the rest looked up from reference TRBV5-1 and TRBJ2-7, is KAGVTQTPRYLIKTRGQQVTLSCSPISGHRSVSWYQQTPGQGLQFLFEYFSETQRNKGNFPGRFSGRQFSNSRSEMNVSTLELGDSALYLCASSSGQGVLYEQYFGPGTRLTVT.